The sequence of this TCR beta chain was determined in a study of T-cell memory formation after mild COVID-19. Study results and caveats: Clones that contracted from day 15 to 85 had balanced CD4/CD8; later expanders were CD4+ biased. CD4+ contracting clones were mainly CM and EM; CD8+ ones, EMRA.

This clonotype has only a few counts. Its antigen is still unknown. Libraries for TCRalpha and TCRbeta carried sample barcodes and unique molecular identifiers via 5'RACE. In TCRdb, the 5' RACE reads were re-called with MiXCR into one record per CDR3 protein. The table records hundreds of thousands of distinct CDR3 sequences, over 15% of them present only once. Germline V lookup: CDR1 SQVTM, CDR2 ANQGSEA. The CDR3 consists of 13 residues. V lost 5 bases and J lost 1, with 11 bases in between. This chain uses TRBV29-1 with TRBJ2-5; D may be TRBD1 or TRBD2 (5 bases each). Sequencing was performed on PBMCs or a T cell subset sorted from them (not recorded which). The TCR originated in an adult woman who had mild COVID-19 (a few samples of this study predate the infection). Cell type and time point are not known. In DNA form, the CDR3 reads TGCAGCGTTACCGGGACGGTCCAAGAGACCCAGTACTTC. Amino acids: CSVTGTVQETQYF.